The clone carrying this T cell receptor beta chain was observed a few times. The data are from a study of shared clonotypes between healthy human individuals. The CDR3 sequence is 17 residues long. From germline, CDR1 is KGHSH and CDR2 LQKENI. Trimming took 0 bases from V and 1 from J; bases not matched to a gene: 8. Sequencing used immunoSEQ multiplex PCR; TCRdb keeps in-frame clones, though not all of them. The data show about 1 million clones, with 70% to 80% seen just once and 0.5% to 0.6% held by the top ten. Negatively enriched CD4+ T cells were divided by CD45RA into naive and memory. What was sequenced was memory CD4+ T cells from PBMCs. As for subset: CD45RA-negative fraction. The sequence was obtained from a man between 18 and 29 years old in good health. Some clones in this sample may be carry-over from other donors' samples. The genes are TRBV18 and TRBJ1-1; 7 bases align to TRBD1. Here the CDR3 DNA reads TGTGCCAGCTCACCACCTATTGGACAGGCCAGGAACACTGAAGCTTTCTTT. It is translated as CASSPPIGQARNTEAFF.